Each of the 27 T cell receptor beta chains below was sequenced from the same sample in a study of T cells in Graves' hyperthyroidism and ophthalmopathy. The investigators amplified TCR beta CDR3 regions from RNA transcripts. Researchers ran a first-round RT-PCR on the TCR CDR3 using the HTBI primer set. TCRdb reprocessed the multiplex PCR reads via MiXCR and lists one record per CDR3 protein. The profile shows almost 600,000 distinct CDR3 sequences, approximately 14% of them singletons. Sequencing was done on a sample of blood. These receptors came from a woman in her twenties or thirties with Graves' hyperthyroidism that later progressed to Graves' ophthalmopathy.

Many counts were recorded for this clonotype. The chain employs TRBV12-3 or TRBV12-4 and TRBJ2-5; 8 bases align to TRBD1. Unmatched junction bases numbered 5, after V lost 1 base and J lost 7 bases. This CDR3 has 14 amino acids. CDR3 DNA sequence: TGTGCCAGCAGTTTAGAGGACAGGGATGGGACCCAGTACTTC. This gives the protein CASSLEDRDGTQYF.

This clonotype turned up a few times. This sequence may be a read error, since a much larger clone differs from it by one base. The chain has TRBV12-3 or TRBV12-4 and TRBJ2-1; 13 bases map to TRBD2. This CDR3 contains 16 residues. The junction had 8 bases not matched to a gene; V was cut back by 8 bases and J by 4 bases. The CDR3 protein is CASGPSLAGGYNEQFF. The CDR3, as DNA: TGTGCCAGCGGTCCCTCACTAGCGGGAGGGTACAATGAGCAGTTCTTC.

Ten or more counts support this clonotype. The chain employs TRBV3-1 and TRBJ1-2; D perhaps matches TRBD1 (5 bases). Germline values: CDR1 LGHDT, CDR2 YNNKEL (reference sequence). The CDR3 consists of 15 residues. V was cut by 0 bases and J by 1 base, with 9 bases left in between. The CDR3 region has the DNA TGTGCCAGCAGCCAAGAGGGGGTGTTTAACTATGGCTACACCTTC. It translates to CASSQEGVFNYGYTF.

In its sample, this clonotype was seen many times. The chain couples TRBV6-2 or TRBV6-3 to TRBJ2-1; 12 bases are shared with TRBD2. Looked up from germline, CDR1 is MNHEY and CDR2 is SVGEGT. J was trimmed by 0 bases and V by 7 bases; bases with no gene match: 10. CDR3 size: 18 residues. The CDR3 region is CASTAGTSGPRSYNEQFF. CDR3 sequence (DNA): TGTGCCAGCACCGCCGGGACTAGCGGGCCCCGCTCCTACAATGAGCAGTTCTTC.

This clonotype was counted many times. One junction end disagrees with the germline gene, perhaps due to a read error. The V call is TRBV7-9, the J call TRBJ1-2; no definite D call. The germline V gene encodes CDR1 SEHNR and CDR2 FQNEAQ (reference sequence). CDR3 size: 12 residues. The CDR3 nucleotides are TGTGCCAGCAGTTTAGACGTCTATGGCTACACCTTC. It is translated as CASSLDVYGYTF.

This clonotype has only a few counts. This sequence joins TRBV7-2 and TRBJ2-3; either TRBD1 or TRBD2 may fit D (6 bases each). This CDR3 is 16 amino acids long. With 5 bases removed from V and 3 bases from J, the gap between germline ends came to 18 bases. CDR1 and CDR2 (germline): SGHTA, FQGNSA. In DNA, the CDR3 is TGTGCCAGCAGCCCAGACGTGGGGGGCAGGACAGATACGCAGTATTTT. This encodes CASSPDVGGRTDTQYF. The full variable domain, in which reference TRBV7-2 and TRBJ2-3 provide the parts outside the CDR3, is GAGVSQSPSNKVTEKGKDVELRCDPISGHTALYWYRQSLGQGLEFLIYFQGNSAPDKSGLPSDRFSAERTGGSVSTLTIQRTQQEDSAVYLCASSPDVGGRTDTQYFGPGTRLTVL.

At least ten counts were recorded for this clonotype. This chain connects TRBV7-8 to TRBJ2-7; D gene uncertain. The germline CDR1 and CDR2 sequences are SGHVS and FQNEAQ. CDR3 length: 16 residues. V was clipped by 1 base and J by 3 bases, with 16 bases between them. CDR3 bases: TGTGCCAGCAGCTTAGGTGGTCGAAGCGAGCTCTACGAGCAGTACTTC. Its protein is CASSLGGRSELYEQYF.

There are many counts of this clonotype. The V gene is TRBV20-1, the J gene TRBJ2-3, with TRBD2 matching over 9 bases. The CDR3 is 16 amino acids. Germline V gives CDR1 DFQATT, CDR2 SNEGSKA (reference sequence). Unmatched junction bases numbered 18, after V lost 5 bases and J lost 9 bases. In nucleotides, the CDR3 is TGCAGTGCTCTTACCCACTCGGACTTAGCGGGAGTAACGCAGTATTTT. Protein: CSALTHSDLAGVTQYF.

The table lists this clonotype with a few counts. The J gene is TRBJ2-1, the V gene TRBV4-3, with 7 bases lining up with TRBD2. The CDR3 has 17 residues. After removal of 1 base from V and 0 bases from J, the junction contained 6 bases not matched to a gene. Germline CDR1 is LGHNA and CDR2 is YSLEER. Here the CDR3 reads CASSQGASGYSYNEQFF. CDR3 DNA sequence: TGCGCCAGCAGCCAAGGGGCTAGCGGTTACTCCTACAATGAGCAGTTCTTC.

Turning to this clonotype: A read error may explain this, as a much larger clone is one base away. The rearrangement uses TRBV7-2 and TRBJ2-5; the D gene is possibly TRBD1 (5 bases). V dropped 1 base and J dropped 3 bases, with 9 bases sitting between them. Germline V gene lookup returns CDR1 SGHTA and CDR2 FQGNSA. The CDR3 length is 14 residues. The CDR3 is CASSLGGRKETQYF. For the CDR3, the DNA is TGTGCCAGCAGCTTAGGGGGCAGAAAAGAGACCCAGTACTTC.

This clonotype was seen ten or more times. The gene calls are TRBV11-2 and TRBJ1-2; D is uncertain. V shed 4 bases and J shed 4 bases, with 10 bases lying between them. Germline CDR1 reads SGHAT; CDR2 reads FQNNGV. The length of the CDR3 is 13 residues. As DNA, the CDR3 is TGTGCCAGCAGCTACAGTTCGACCTATGGCTACACCTTC. Encoded protein: CASSYSSTYGYTF.

This clonotype has at least ten counts. This sequence joins TRBV20-1 and TRBJ2-5; D perhaps matches TRBD1 (6 bases). This CDR3 has 12 amino acids. Germline values: CDR1 DFQATT, CDR2 SNEGSKA (reference sequence). Trimming left V 3 bases short and J 3 bases short, with 8 bases between. For the CDR3, the DNA is TGCAGTGCTAGGGCAGGGGAAGAGACCCAGTACTTC. Encoded protein: CSARAGEETQYF.

This clonotype occurred many times. The rearrangement links TRBV6-1 to TRBJ2-5, with no clear D. This CDR3 has 11 amino acids. V lost 5 bases, J lost 7 bases, and 8 bases lay in between. Germline lookup yields CDR1 MNHNS and CDR2 SASEGT. The CDR3 sequence: CASSTVGTQYF. CDR3 in DNA: TGTGCCAGCAGTACTGTGGGGACCCAGTACTTC.

The table lists this clonotype with many counts. The chain is built from TRBV7-2 and TRBJ1-5; a weak D match, TRBD1 (6 bases). V lost 5 bases and J lost 3, with 17 bases in between. Germline V gene lookup returns CDR1 SGHTA and CDR2 FQGNSA. The CDR3 contains 16 residues. The CDR3 DNA reads as TGTGCCAGCAGCCTACACCCGGGGGCCTCCAATCAGCCCCAGCATTTT. This encodes CASSLHPGASNQPQHF.

This clonotype was recorded at least ten times. This chain connects TRBV3-1 to TRBJ1-5; 10 positions match TRBD1. CDR1 is LGHDT and CDR2 is YNNKEL in the germline V gene (reference sequence). The CDR3 is 14 amino acids. With V trimmed by 5 bases and J by 4 bases, 2 bases remained unmatched. The CDR3 DNA reads as TGTGCCAGCAGCGACAGGGGGCGGAATCAGCCCCAGCATTTT. Protein sequence: CASSDRGRNQPQHF. The whole variable domain, filled in from reference TRBV3-1 and TRBJ1-5, reads DTAVSQTPKYLVTQMGNDKSIKCEQNLGHDTMYWYKQDSKKFLKIMFSYNNKELIINETVPNRFSPKSPDKAHLNLHINSLELGDSAVYFCASSDRGRNQPQHFGDGTRLSIL.

This chain uses TRBV7-9 with TRBJ2-2; the match to TRBD1 covers 7 bases. Germline V gene sequence: CDR1 SEHNR, CDR2 FQNEAQ (reference sequence). This CDR3 is 15 amino acids long. J gave up 6 bases and V 2 bases, and 6 bases lay outside the gene matches. The CDR3 nucleotides read TGTGCCAGCAGCTTATTACAGGGGAAGGCCGGGGAGCTGTTTTTT. This encodes CASSLLQGKAGELFF.

This clonotype was seen many times. Written as DNA, the CDR3 is TGTGCCAGCAGTTACGATTGGCAGGGTGGTGAAAAACTGTTTTTT. It is translated as CASSYDWQGGEKLFF. The chain couples TRBV6-5 to TRBJ1-4, with a tentative D call TRBD1 (5 bases). CDR3 length: 15 residues. Per the germline V gene, CDR1 is MNHEY and CDR2 is SVGAGI. The ends were cut back, 2 bases at V and 7 bases at J, with 14 bases in the middle.

This clonotype was detected many times. This rearrangement joins TRBV5-8 to TRBJ2-1, with D unclear. Per the germline V gene, CDR1 is SGHTS and CDR2 is YDEGEE. V was shortened by 2 bases and J by 10 bases, with 16 bases between the two germline ends. This CDR3 comprises 14 residues. DNA of the CDR3: TGTGCCAGCAGCTTTGGGTCCTCCGTGTGGGAGCAGTTCTTC. This translates into CASSFGSSVWEQFF.

The CDR3 is CASSYLSIKVPPGGYEQYF. The CDR3 DNA sequence: TGCGCCAGCAGCTATCTTTCAATCAAAGTGCCCCCCGGGGGTTACGAGCAGTACTTC. This chain uses TRBV4-1 with TRBJ2-7, with D possibly matching TRBD2 (6 bases). Trimming took 5 bases from V and 4 from J, leaving 30 bases between them. Germline values: CDR1 MGHRA, CDR2 YSYEKL. The CDR3 consists of 19 residues.

V usage is TRBV20-1 and J usage is TRBJ1-4, with 10 bases identical to TRBD1. Losses at the gene ends were 8 bases for V and 8 bases for J; bases not matched to a gene: 8. CDR1 DFQATT and CDR2 SNEGSKA come from the germline V gene (reference sequence). The CDR3 is 13 amino acids. The CDR3 sequence is CSLTGTGEEKLFF. For the CDR3, the DNA is TGCAGTCTCACCGGGACAGGGGAGGAAAAACTGTTTTTT.

The chain combines TRBV5-1 with TRBJ1-4; 7 nucleotides match TRBD1. With 2 bases clipped from V and 6 bases from J, the junction kept 4 bases outside the gene matches. The CDR3 is 14 amino acids. The germline V gene encodes CDR1 SGHRS and CDR2 YFSETQ. The CDR3 here is CASSLGTVDEKLFF. The CDR3 DNA reads TGCGCCAGCAGCTTAGGGACAGTGGATGAAAAACTGTTTTTT.

This clonotype came up many times. The V and J genes are TRBV12-3 or TRBV12-4 and TRBJ1-1; D ambiguous. The CDR3 covers 14 residues. With 6 bases removed from V and 2 bases from J, the gap between germline ends came to 13 bases. Written as DNA, the CDR3 is TGTGCCAGCAGCCCCCAGATGGTTAACACTGAAGCTTTCTTT. Its translation: CASSPQMVNTEAFF.

The chain joins TRBV5-1 to TRBJ2-1; unclear D gene. V shed 3 bases and J shed 6 bases, with 13 bases lying between them. The germline CDR1 and CDR2 sequences are SGHRS and YFSETQ. The CDR3 loop spans 14 amino acids. The CDR3 region is CASSSEVVGNEQFF. The CDR3 nucleotides are TGCGCCAGCAGCTCCGAAGTAGTAGGCAATGAGCAGTTCTTC. The full variable domain, completed using reference TRBV5-1 and TRBJ2-1, is KAGVTQTPRYLIKTRGQQVTLSCSPISGHRSVSWYQQTPGQGLQFLFEYFSETQRNKGNFPGRFSGRQFSNSRSEMNVSTLELGDSALYLCASSSEVVGNEQFFGPGTRLTVL.

This clonotype was seen many times. The CDR3 DNA follows: TGTGCCAGCAGCTTAGAGCCTAGCGGATACAATGAGCAGTTCTTC. The encoded protein is CASSLEPSGYNEQFF. The chain couples TRBV7-2 to TRBJ2-1; 7 bases fit TRBD2. The CDR3 contains 15 residues. V lost 1 base and J lost 4; bases outside the gene matches: 4. In germline, CDR1 is SGHTA, CDR2 FQGNSA. Looking up the rest from reference TRBV7-2 and TRBJ2-1 gives the full variable domain: GAGVSQSPSNKVTEKGKDVELRCDPISGHTALYWYRQSLGQGLEFLIYFQGNSAPDKSGLPSDRFSAERTGGSVSTLTIQRTQQEDSAVYLCASSLEPSGYNEQFFGPGTRLTVL.

This clonotype was seen a few times. The J gene is TRBJ2-2, the V gene TRBV12-3 or TRBV12-4, with TRBD2 matching over 14 bases. The CDR3 spans 17 residues. The V gene end was trimmed by 7 bases and the J gene end by 5 bases; junction bases not matched to a gene: 9. The DNA for the CDR3 is TGTGCCAGCAACGAAGGGGGGACTAGCGGGAGTACCGGGGAGCTGTTTTTT. This sequence encodes CASNEGGTSGSTGELFF.

This clonotype was observed many times. In nucleotides, the CDR3 is TGTGCCATCAGTGCCGGGGACGATTATGAGCAGTTCTTC. Its translation: CAISAGDDYEQFF. This chain connects TRBV10-3 to TRBJ2-1; D tentatively reads TRBD1 or TRBD2 (5 bases each). Germline assignment: CDR1 ENHRY and CDR2 SYGVKD. CDR3 length equals 13 residues. V gave up 4 bases and J gave up 8 bases, with 12 bases separating them.

The CDR3 loop is CASSRDGTANSPLHF. The CDR3 DNA is TGTGCCAGCAGCCGGGACGGGACAGCGAATTCACCCCTCCACTTT. The chain uses TRBV7-2 and TRBJ1-6; TRBD1 aligns across 7 bases. This CDR3 region has 15 residues. Trimming at V came to 5 bases and at J to 7 bases, leaving 8 bases not matched to a gene. CDR1 and CDR2 (germline): SGHTA, FQGNSA.